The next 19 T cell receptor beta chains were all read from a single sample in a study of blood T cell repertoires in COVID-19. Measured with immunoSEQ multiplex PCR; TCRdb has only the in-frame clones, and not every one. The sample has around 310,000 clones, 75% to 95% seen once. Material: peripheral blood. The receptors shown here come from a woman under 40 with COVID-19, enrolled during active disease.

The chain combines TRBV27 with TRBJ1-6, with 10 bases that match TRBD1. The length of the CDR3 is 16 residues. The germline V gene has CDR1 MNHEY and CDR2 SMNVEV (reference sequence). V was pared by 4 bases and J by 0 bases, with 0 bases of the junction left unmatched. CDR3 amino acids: CASSWTGGSYNSPLHF. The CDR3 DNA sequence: TGTGCCAGCAGTTGGACAGGGGGCTCCTATAATTCACCCCTCCACTTT.

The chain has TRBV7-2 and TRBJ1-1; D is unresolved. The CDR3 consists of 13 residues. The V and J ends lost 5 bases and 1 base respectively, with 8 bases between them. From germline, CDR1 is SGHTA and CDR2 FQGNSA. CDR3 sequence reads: CASSPTQNTEAFF. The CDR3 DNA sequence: TGTGCCAGCAGCCCTACCCAGAACACTGAAGCTTTCTTT.

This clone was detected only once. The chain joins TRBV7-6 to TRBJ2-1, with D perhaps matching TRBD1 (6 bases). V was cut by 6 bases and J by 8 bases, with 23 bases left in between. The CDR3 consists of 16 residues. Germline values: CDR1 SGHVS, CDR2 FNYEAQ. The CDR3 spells CASSPPGQKPGDEQFF. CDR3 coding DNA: TGTGCCAGCAGTCCACCGGGACAAAAACCTGGGGATGAGCAGTTCTTC.

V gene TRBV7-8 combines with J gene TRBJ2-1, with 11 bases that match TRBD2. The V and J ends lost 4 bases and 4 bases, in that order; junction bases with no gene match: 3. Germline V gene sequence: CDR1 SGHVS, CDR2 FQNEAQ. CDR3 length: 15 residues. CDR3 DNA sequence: TGTGCCAGCAGCTCGGGACTAGCGGATTACAATGAGCAGTTCTTC. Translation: CASSSGLADYNEQFF.

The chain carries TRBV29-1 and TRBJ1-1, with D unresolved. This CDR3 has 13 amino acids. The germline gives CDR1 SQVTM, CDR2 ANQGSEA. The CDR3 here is CTTAVGANTEAFF. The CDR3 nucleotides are TGCACTACCGCGGTCGGAGCGAACACTGAAGCTTTCTTT. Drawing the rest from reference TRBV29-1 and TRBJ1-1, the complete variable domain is SAVISQKPSRDICQRGTSLTIQCQVDSQVTMMFWYRQQPGQSLTLIATANQGSEATYESGFVIDKFPISRPNLTFSTLTVSNMSPEDSSIYLCTTAVGANTEAFFGQGTRLTVV.

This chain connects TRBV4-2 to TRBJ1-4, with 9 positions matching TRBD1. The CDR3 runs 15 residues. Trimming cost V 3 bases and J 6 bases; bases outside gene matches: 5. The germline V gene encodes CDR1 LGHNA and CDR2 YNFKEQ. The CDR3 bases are TGTGCCAGCAGCCAGCCGGGACAGGGAGATGAAAAACTGTTTTTT. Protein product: CASSQPGQGDEKLFF.

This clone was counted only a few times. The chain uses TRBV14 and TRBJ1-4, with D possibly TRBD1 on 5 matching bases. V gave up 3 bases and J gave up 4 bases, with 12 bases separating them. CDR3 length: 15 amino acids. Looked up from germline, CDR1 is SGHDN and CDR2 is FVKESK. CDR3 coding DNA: TGTGCCAGCAGCCAGGGGCTGACCTATAATGAAAAACTGTTTTTT. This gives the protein CASSQGLTYNEKLFF.

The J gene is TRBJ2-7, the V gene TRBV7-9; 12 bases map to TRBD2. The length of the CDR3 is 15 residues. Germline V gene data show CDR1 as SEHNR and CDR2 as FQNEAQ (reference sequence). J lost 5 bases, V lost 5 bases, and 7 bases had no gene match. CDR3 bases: TGTGCCAGCAGCCTCCGGACTAGCGGGATTCACGAGCAGTACTTC. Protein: CASSLRTSGIHEQYF.

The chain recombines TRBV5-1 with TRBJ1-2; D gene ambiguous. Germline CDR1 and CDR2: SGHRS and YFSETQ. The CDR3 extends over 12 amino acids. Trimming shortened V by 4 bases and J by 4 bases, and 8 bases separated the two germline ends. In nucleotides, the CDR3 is TGCGCCAGCAGCGGGAGTGCCTATGGCTACACCTTC. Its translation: CASSGSAYGYTF.

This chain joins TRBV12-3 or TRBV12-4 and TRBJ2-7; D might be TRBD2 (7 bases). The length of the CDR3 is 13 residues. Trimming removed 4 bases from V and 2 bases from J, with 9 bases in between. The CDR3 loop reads CASSWGGPYEQYF. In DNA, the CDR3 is TGTGCCAGCAGTTGGGGGGGCCCCTACGAGCAGTACTTC.

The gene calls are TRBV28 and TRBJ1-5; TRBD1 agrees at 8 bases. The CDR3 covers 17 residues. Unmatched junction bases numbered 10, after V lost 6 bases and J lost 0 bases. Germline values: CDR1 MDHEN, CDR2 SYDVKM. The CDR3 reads CASSPRDRRYSNQPQHF. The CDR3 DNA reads TGTGCCAGCAGCCCCCGGGACAGGCGCTATAGCAATCAGCCCCAGCATTTT. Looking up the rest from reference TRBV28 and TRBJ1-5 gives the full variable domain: DVKVTQSSRYLVKRTGEKVFLECVQDMDHENMFWYRQDPGLGLRLIYFSYDVKMKEKGDIPEGYSVSREKKERFSLILESASTNQTSMYLCASSPRDRRYSNQPQHFGDGTRLSIL.

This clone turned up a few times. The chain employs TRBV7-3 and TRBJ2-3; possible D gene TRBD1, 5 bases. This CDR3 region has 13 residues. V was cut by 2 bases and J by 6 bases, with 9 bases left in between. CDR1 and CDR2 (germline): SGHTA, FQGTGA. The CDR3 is CASSLAWGDTQYF. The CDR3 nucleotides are TGTGCCAGCAGCTTAGCGTGGGGCGATACGCAGTATTTT.

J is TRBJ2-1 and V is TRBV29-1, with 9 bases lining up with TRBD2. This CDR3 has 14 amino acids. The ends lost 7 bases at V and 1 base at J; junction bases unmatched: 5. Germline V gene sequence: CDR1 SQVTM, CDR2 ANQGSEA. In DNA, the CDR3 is TGCAGCGCCGGAGCGGGAGGTTCCTACAATGAGCAGTTCTTC. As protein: CSAGAGGSYNEQFF.

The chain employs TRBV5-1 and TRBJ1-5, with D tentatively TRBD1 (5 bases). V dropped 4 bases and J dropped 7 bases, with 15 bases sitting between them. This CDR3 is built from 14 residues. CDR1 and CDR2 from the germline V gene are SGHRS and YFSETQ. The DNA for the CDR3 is TGCGCCAGCAGCCCCGGGGGAGCTAACCAGCCCCAGCATTTT. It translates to CASSPGGANQPQHF.

The CDR3 here is CATSDPGRNQPQHF. CDR3 bases: TGTGCCACCAGTGATCCCGGCAGGAATCAGCCCCAGCATTTT. The V call is TRBV24-1, the J call TRBJ1-5, with unresolved D. The CDR3 is 14 residues long. The V gene's germline CDR1 is KGHDR and CDR2 SFDVKD. V was pared by 3 bases and J by 4 bases, with 9 bases between.

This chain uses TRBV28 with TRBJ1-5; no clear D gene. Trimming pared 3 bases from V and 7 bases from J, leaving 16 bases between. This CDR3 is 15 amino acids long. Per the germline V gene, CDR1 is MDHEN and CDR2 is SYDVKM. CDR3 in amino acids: CASSFGPDGIQPQHF. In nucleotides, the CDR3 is TGTGCCAGCAGTTTCGGACCAGACGGGATACAGCCCCAGCATTTT.

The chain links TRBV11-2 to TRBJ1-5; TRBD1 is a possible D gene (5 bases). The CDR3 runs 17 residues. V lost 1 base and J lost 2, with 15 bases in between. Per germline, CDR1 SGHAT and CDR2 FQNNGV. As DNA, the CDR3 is TGTGCCAGCAGCTTAGTGACAGTGTTGAAGGGCAATCAGCCCCAGCATTTT. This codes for CASSLVTVLKGNQPQHF.

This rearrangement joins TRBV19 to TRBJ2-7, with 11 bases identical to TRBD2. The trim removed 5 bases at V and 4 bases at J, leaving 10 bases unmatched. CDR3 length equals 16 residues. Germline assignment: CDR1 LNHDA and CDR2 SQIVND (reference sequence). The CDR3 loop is CASSPSLAGEGYEQYF. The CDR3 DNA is TGTGCCAGTAGTCCTTCACTAGCGGGAGAGGGATACGAGCAGTACTTC.

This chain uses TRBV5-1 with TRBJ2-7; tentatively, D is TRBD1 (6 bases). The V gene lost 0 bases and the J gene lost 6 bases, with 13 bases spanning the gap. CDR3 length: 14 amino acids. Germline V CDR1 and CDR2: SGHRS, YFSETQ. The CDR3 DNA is TGCGCCAGCAGCTTGGGGTCCAGGGGAACCGAGCAGTACTTC. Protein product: CASSLGSRGTEQYF.